The sequence of this TCR beta chain was determined in a study of blood T cell repertoires in COVID-19. Study details: PBMCs, B-cell-depleted T cells, or T cells were the source of the cDNA or gDNA that made up the material.

TCRdb keeps only in-frame clones here, not all; method: immunoSEQ multiplex PCR. The data show more than 70,000 clones, with around nine tenths seen just once and approximately 6.8% held by the top ten. Trimming removed 0 bases from V and 1 base from J, with 15 bases in between. Germline lookup yields CDR1 ENHRY and CDR2 SYGVKD. The CDR3 covers 17 residues. This receptor was taken from a man aged 55 to 70 with acute or convalescent COVID-19. Source material: peripheral blood. The chain uses TRBV10-3 and TRBJ1-2; D is unresolved. The CDR3 sequence: CAISESTLWQSNYGYTF. CDR3 bases: TGTGCCATCAGTGAGTCGACTCTGTGGCAGAGTAACTATGGCTACACCTTC.